The 13 T cell receptor beta chains below all came from one sample that was sequenced in a study of T cell clonotyping in hematopoietic cell transplantation. Libraries were prepared by immunoSEQ multiplex PCR; TCRdb keeps only in-frame clonotypes and omits some of them. The data contain roughly 15,000 clones, over 85% of them seen just once; the ten biggest clones take up roughly 4.5%. Specimen: PBMCs, collected 30 days after allogeneic stem cell transplant. These receptors all come from a male patient between 60 and 69 years old who had an allogeneic stem cell transplant from an unrelated donor, so the T cells may come from the graft donor. Some clones in this sample may be carry-over from other donors' samples.

V usage is TRBV19 and J usage is TRBJ2-1; the D gene is possibly TRBD1 (6 bases). Germline V CDR1 and CDR2: LNHDA, SQIVND (reference sequence). Trimming shortened V by 4 bases and J by 3 bases, and 22 bases separated the two germline ends. The CDR3 has 18 amino acids. Here the CDR3 reads CASSTLGLGQSDYNEQFF. The CDR3 region has the DNA TGTGCCAGTAGTACACTTGGCCTAGGACAGTCGGACTACAATGAGCAGTTCTTC.

V gene TRBV23-1 combines with J gene TRBJ1-5; D is undetermined. TRBV23-1 is classed as an ORF, of uncertain function. V was cut by 2 bases and J by 4 bases, with 18 bases left in between. The CDR3 has 17 residues. In DNA form, the CDR3 reads TGCGCCAGCAGTCAAACCACCTACAGATCCCGAAATCAGCCCCAGCATTTT. This gives the protein CASSQTTYRSRNQPQHF.

The chain carries TRBV19 and TRBJ1-2, with D tentatively TRBD1 (5 bases). The CDR3 is made up of 14 amino acids. The V end was cut by 3 bases, the J end by 4 bases, with 12 bases between. Germline CDR1 LNHDA, CDR2 SQIVND (reference sequence). CDR3 protein: CASSITGGPYGYTF. CDR3 sequence (DNA): TGTGCCAGTAGTATTACAGGAGGACCCTATGGCTACACCTTC. The full variable domain, with the rest looked up from reference TRBV19 and TRBJ1-2, is DGGITQSPKYLFRKEGQNVTLSCEQNLNHDAMYWYRQDPGQGLRLIYYSQIVNDFQKGDIAEGYSVSREKKESFPLTVTSAQKNPTAFYLCASSITGGPYGYTFGSGTRLTVV.

This clone has just a few counts. The chain recombines TRBV6-5 with TRBJ1-1, with no clear D. The length of the CDR3 is 12 residues. From germline, CDR1 is MNHEY and CDR2 SVGAGI. Trimming took off 0 bases at V and 4 bases at J, with 3 bases between the two ends. CDR3 in amino acids: CASSYSATEAFF. In nucleotides, the CDR3 is TGTGCCAGCAGTTACTCAGCCACTGAAGCTTTCTTT.

The J gene is TRBJ1-5, the V gene TRBV2; D is unresolved. V was clipped by 3 bases and J by 3 bases, with 12 bases between them. Germline CDR1 and CDR2: SNHLY and FYNNEI. The CDR3 covers 15 residues. For the CDR3, the DNA is TGTGCCAGCAGTGATGGGGTAACAGACAATCAGCCCCAGCATTTT. It codes for CASSDGVTDNQPQHF.

This clone was found a few times. The gene calls are TRBV19 and TRBJ1-6; D unresolved. The germline CDR1 and CDR2 sequences are LNHDA and SQIVND (reference sequence). The CDR3 consists of 14 residues. The CDR3 DNA follows: TGTGCTAGTTTAGTGCCCAGACATAATTCACCCCTCCACTTT. Translated, it gives CASLVPRHNSPLHF.

The CDR3 spells CASSPNGTVDEQYF. CDR3 nucleotides: TGTGCCAGCAGCCCAAACGGGACAGTAGACGAGCAGTACTTC. The chain is built from TRBV7-9 and TRBJ2-7; 7 bases are shared with TRBD1. The CDR3 contains 14 residues. Trimming took 5 bases from V and 5 from J; bases not matched to a gene: 9. Germline lookup yields CDR1 SEHNR and CDR2 FQNEAQ (reference sequence).

The J gene is TRBJ1-2, the V gene TRBV5-6, with 11 nucleotides matching TRBD1. The V segment lost 2 bases and the J segment 8 bases; nucleotides outside the gene matches: 5. Germline values: CDR1 SGHDT, CDR2 YYEEEE. This CDR3 has 14 amino acids. CDR3 DNA sequence: TGTGCCAGCAGCTTCGGACAGGGGGCTAACGGCTACACCTTC. As protein: CASSFGQGANGYTF.

The CDR3 DNA sequence: TGTGCCAGCACGCTACACGGGACAGTTGGGGCCAACGTCCTGACTTTC. This codes for CASTLHGTVGANVLTF. The chain joins TRBV9 to TRBJ2-6; 7 bases line up with TRBD1. V lost 6 bases, J lost 3 bases, and 9 bases stayed unmatched. The length of the CDR3 is 16 residues. Germline CDR1 is SGDLS and CDR2 is YYNGEE.

V gene TRBV7-2 combines with J gene TRBJ1-1; TRBD1 matches at 8 bases. Germline V gene sequence: CDR1 SGHTA, CDR2 FQGNSA. J was trimmed by 1 base and V by 2 bases; bases with no gene match: 12. The CDR3 is 18 residues long. The CDR3 is CASSLLGRQGRGNTEAFF. The CDR3 coding sequence is TGTGCCAGCAGCTTATTAGGCCGACAGGGGAGGGGGAACACTGAAGCTTTCTTT.

Note on this clone: The same CDR3 arises from other DNA sequences in this sample as well. The rearrangement links TRBV6-6 to TRBJ1-3; no clear D. V lost 6 bases and J 0 bases, leaving 6 bases between the germline ends. Per germline, CDR1 MNHNY and CDR2 SVGAGI (reference sequence). This CDR3 contains 13 residues. The CDR3 here is CASRLISGNTIYF. CDR3 DNA sequence: TGTGCCAGCAGACTGATCTCTGGAAACACCATATATTTT.

As to this clone: Other DNA sequences in this sample translate to the same CDR3. The V call is TRBV7-2, the J call TRBJ1-1; no reliable D call. Germline loops: CDR1 SGHTA, CDR2 FQGNSA. The length of the CDR3 is 13 residues. V was trimmed by 3 bases and J by 1 base, leaving 6 bases between them. CDR3 in amino acids: CASSFTENTEAFF. The CDR3, as DNA: TGTGCCAGCAGCTTTACGGAGAACACTGAAGCTTTCTTT.

About this clone: One end of the junction does not line up with germline, which may come from a read error. The chain joins TRBV28 to TRBJ1-2; 7 nucleotides align to TRBD1. Germline loops: CDR1 MDHEN, CDR2 SYDVKM. The CDR3 contains 13 residues. The CDR3 spells CASGLGTGVGYTF. In nucleotides, the CDR3 is TGTGCCAGCGGTTTGGGAACAGGGGTTGGCTACACCTTC.